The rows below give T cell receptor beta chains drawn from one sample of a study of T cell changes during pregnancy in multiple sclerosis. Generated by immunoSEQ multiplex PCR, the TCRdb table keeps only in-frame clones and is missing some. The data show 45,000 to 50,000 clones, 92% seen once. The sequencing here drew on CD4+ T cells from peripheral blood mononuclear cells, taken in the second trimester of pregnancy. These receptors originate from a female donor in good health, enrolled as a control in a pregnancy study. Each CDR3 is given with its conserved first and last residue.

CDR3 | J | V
CASSSLPGGVQQPQHF | TRBJ1-5 | TRBV7-9
CASSLRSGGGYEQYF | TRBJ2-7 | TRBV7-9
CASSKGQLNTEAFF | TRBJ1-1 | TRBV7-9
CASSQGNRQGTNEKLFF | TRBJ1-4 | TRBV4-2
CASSSGDWTGRNGELFF | TRBJ2-2 | TRBV5-1
CSVGKQGAGEQYF | TRBJ2-7 | TRBV29-1
CASSEALYGGNTEAFF | TRBJ1-1 | TRBV6-1
CASSEWKGQGNQPQHF | TRBJ1-5 | TRBV6-1
CASSVGVRANYGYTF | TRBJ1-2 | TRBV9
CASSVLAGGTYEQYF | TRBJ2-7 | TRBV9
CASSQDFLSTDTQYF | TRBJ2-3 | TRBV4-3
CTSSQEVGRVGQPQHF | TRBJ1-5 | TRBV1
CASSYQRLAGAQTQYF | TRBJ2-5 | TRBV5-6
CAWKGHRAGEQFF | TRBJ2-1 | TRBV30
CASSPGDRGLNSPLHF | TRBJ1-6 | TRBV18
CSAEVVNEQFF | TRBJ2-1 | TRBV20-1
CASRGVDYGYTF | TRBJ1-2 | TRBV6-1
CASSPWDSSSGNTIYF | TRBJ1-3 | TRBV7-9
CASSLKLGGVTDTQYF | TRBJ2-3 | TRBV7-2
CAWSVNRGGGYTF | TRBJ1-2 | TRBV30
CASRTGNRVYGYTF | TRBJ1-2 | TRBV6-5
CASSFAGKRGSEFF | TRBJ2-1 | TRBV11-3
CASSSVRGGTEAFF | TRBJ1-1 | TRBV6-6
CASSITGLGTEAFF | TRBJ1-1 | TRBV19
CASSSGGGAGNTIYF | TRBJ1-3 | TRBV7-2
CASSKRQGGGAREGTDTQYF | TRBJ2-3 | TRBV9
CASSLNERDSHTF | TRBJ1-2 | TRBV18
CASSLDRADYGYTF | TRBJ1-2 | TRBV5-1
CASSEHGGTGEQYF | TRBJ2-7 | TRBV6-1
CASSSSWATEAFF | TRBJ1-1 | TRBV7-2
CAWIDSFTDTQYF | TRBJ2-3 | TRBV30
CASSPRARSYNEQFF | TRBJ2-1 | TRBV27
CASSLSAGGYTGELFF | TRBJ2-2 | TRBV7-3
CASRTSGGFTDTQYF | TRBJ2-3 | TRBV25-1
CASSPGRGAGGGTDTQYF | TRBJ2-3 | TRBV9
CASNRDRTYEQYF | TRBJ2-7 | TRBV6-1
CASSHERYRNTEAFF | TRBJ1-1 | TRBV14
CASSYSPRGGYTF | TRBJ1-2 | TRBV6-5
CASSSQGGAEKAFF | TRBJ1-1 | TRBV27
CASSPTGGKVGYTF | TRBJ1-2 | TRBV4-2
CASSDQGLVQETQYF | TRBJ2-5 | TRBV19
CASSLLQGETQYF | TRBJ2-5 | TRBV7-3
CASSQEPGLHTDTQYF | TRBJ2-3 | TRBV5-4
CASSSPLGRRETQYF | TRBJ2-5 | TRBV5-1
CASSSKQGSYNEQFF | TRBJ2-1 | TRBV7-2
CASSSGEQGRGGYTF | TRBJ1-2 | TRBV4-3
CAWSTGGEQYF | TRBJ2-7 | TRBV30
CASSIGGTQNTEAFF | TRBJ1-1 | TRBV19
CATSIGQVGDTEAFF | TRBJ1-1 | TRBV15
CASSGDTQYF | TRBJ2-3 | TRBV5-1
CASSTEPGLAGDHYEQYF | TRBJ2-7 | TRBV5-1
CASSVENTGELFF | TRBJ2-2 | TRBV6-4
CASSRDRVDTIYF | TRBJ1-3 | TRBV19
CASSLRDRVDEQYF | TRBJ2-7 | TRBV5-4
CASSVNRVGYGYTF | TRBJ1-2 | TRBV19